This T cell receptor beta chain was profiled in a study of blood T cells in healthy people across ages. Study-level results: PBMCs were not sorted, which prevented a conclusive comparison of naive versus antigen-experienced cells. Roughly linear declines in TCR beta diversity per million T cells occurred with age.

A sample-barcoded 5' primer and a J-beta primer mix were used in a second PCR of roughly 7 to 11 cycles. One entry per CDR3 protein, called by TCRdb with MiXCR from the 5' RACE reads. The data contain 730,000 or so distinct CDR3 sequences, around 46% of them singletons. Germline values: CDR1 MNHNY, CDR2 SVGAGI (reference sequence). The J segment lost 3 bases and the V segment lost 2 bases, leaving 2 bases of the junction unmatched. CDR3 length: 15 residues. As for this clonotype: Its specificity is unknown.

The individuals who served as donors were healthy Caucasians living in Russia, aged roughly 6 to 90. The rearrangement joins TRBV6-6 to TRBJ1-5; 9 bases align to TRBD1. The receptor was isolated from a woman aged 60 to 75 in good health. Material: blood. CDR3 in amino acids: CASSYGQGYNQPQHF. In DNA, the CDR3 is TGTGCCAGCAGTTACGGACAGGGGTACAATCAGCCCCAGCATTTT.